Listed here is a single T cell receptor (beta chain). Antigen specificity is unknown. This sample was taken from a study of T cell responses to AZD1222 COVID-19 vaccine. TCRdb keeps only in-frame clones here, not all; method: immunoSEQ multiplex PCR. Of around 200,000 clones listed, about nine tenths were seen once; the top ten hold 0.95% to 1%. The CDR3 runs 16 residues. Germline V gives CDR1 KGHSH, CDR2 LQKENI. The ends were cut back, 2 bases at V and 4 bases at J, with 14 bases in the middle. Study-wide results and caveats: White British donors predominated, females outnumbered males, and clonal diversity was possibly underestimated. Epitopes outside B.1.351 and B.1.1.7 mutated regions reportedly drew nearly half of spike TCRs. Regions 160-218 and 743-854 dominated among vaccine-associated CD4 TCRs spanning spike. After two AZD1222 doses, spike-specific TCR breadth and depth rose versus day 0.

V and J are TRBV18 and TRBJ2-2, with D tentatively TRBD1 (6 bases). The sequence was obtained from an adult in good health. The material was peripheral blood, obtained on day 0 of AZD1222 vaccination. In DNA, the CDR3 is TGTGCCAGCTCACCAGAAGTGGGGGCGCGCACCGGGGAGCTGTTTTTT. This gives the protein CASSPEVGARTGELFF.